This TCR beta chain was sequenced during a study of OX40 agonist ivuxolimab in advanced cancers. Background on the study: Patients were treated with intravenous ivuxolimab, dosed at 0.01 to 10 mg/kg and infused every 2 weeks. Cohort: more than 75% men, mean age approximately 64, aged about 20 to 85.

The method was immunoSEQ multiplex PCR; TCRdb's version includes in-frame clones alone and lacks a portion of them. The sample consists of 25,000 to 30,000 clones, around four fifths of them appearing once. Germline V gene sequence: CDR1 PRHDT, CDR2 FYEKMQ (reference sequence). V gave up 5 bases and J gave up 5 bases; unmatched junction bases: 3. The CDR3 extends over 15 amino acids. Patients were ineligible given autoimmune disease history or systemic immunosuppression. Here the sequenced sample was CD4+ or CD8+ T cells sorted from blood, taken in a trial of the OX40 agonist ivuxolimab. The genes are TRBV13 and TRBJ2-3, with TRBD2 identical over 14 bases. The sequence was collected from an adult with an advanced solid tumor such as melanoma, head and neck, liver or kidney cancer. Here the CDR3 reads CASSPGLAGEDTQYF. CDR3 nucleotide sequence: TGTGCCAGCAGCCCGGGACTAGCGGGGGAAGATACGCAGTATTTT.